This T cell receptor beta chain derives from a study of blood T cell repertoires in COVID-19 (dated by TCRdb to 2019 to 2021). In terms of the full investigation: Samples covering the acute and convalescent phases of COVID-19 were provided by collaborators in the United States, Italy and Spain. The prospective study material was composed of cDNA or gDNA derived from T cells, B-cell-depleted T cells, or PBMCs. Where available, HLA class I and class II types were obtained from metadata supplied by the sample provider rather than from assay-based typing. The repertoires were made available in a free public database intended to serve as a resource for research on the immune response to SARS-CoV-2. The sample metadata nearly always contained a de-identified subject ID, COVID-19 status, age in years and sex. The dataset comprised deeply sampled blood TCRbeta repertoires from subjects exposed to, actively infected with, or recovered from COVID-19. The samples were drawn from the first 160 participants of the ongoing ImmuneRACE study and from 950 to 1,500 subjects provided by 6 global collaborators. Paper-wide results and their limitations: The quantity of clinical and demographic metadata differed by source and by participant and was supplied without curation.

The V and J ends are trimmed by 0 bases and 9 bases, leaving 6 bases between them. Reading from cysteine to phenylalanine, the CDR3 counts 12 amino acids. CDR3 DNA only is kept here, 36 bases in frame from base 1. Based on the germline V gene, the CDR1 and CDR2 sequences are SGHNT and YENEEA. One collaborating source in Seattle enrolled patients during active infection and followed them longitudinally through the course of disease. Whole blood was collected in K2EDTA tubes by collaborating institutions according to the institutions' own protocols. For TCRbeta analysis, collaborators shipped samples as frozen whole blood, isolated PBMCs, or DNA extracted from either of those sample types. Worth noting for this clone: Its antigen remains undetermined. One base away there is no much larger clone; base qualities are not given.

TCRbeta CDR3 regions were amplified from genomic DNA by means of the immunoSEQ Assay, a bias-controlled multiplex PCR. The authors' pipeline ran thus. The number of nucleated cells in each sample was estimated by amplification of reference gene primers within the assay. Sequence reads were collapsed and filtered to measure the absolute abundance of every unique TCRbeta CDR3 rearrangement. For each sample, productive Simpson clonality was calculated as the square root of Simpson's diversity index over productive rearrangements. TCRdb re-hosts the immuneACCESS table, in-frame sequences only. Its copies lack some clones; in the studies checked, an unresolved V gene accounts for under half of them, and the cause for the rest is not known. For V, J and clone size, that table is used; D and trimming come from the DNA. In this sample the table shows more than 150,000 clones, more than 85% of which occur a single time. Jointly, the top ten make up under 0.7% of the sample.

Sequencing was performed on peripheral blood. The TCR originated in a man in his 60s with COVID-19, enrolled during active disease. The V and J genes are TRBV11-3 and TRBJ2-1; the D gene cannot be resolved reliably. In nucleotide form, the sequence is TGTGCCAGCAGCTTAGATCCTATTGAGCAGTTCTTC. Translated, it gives CASSLDPIEQFF.